Sequencing of this T cell receptor beta chain was carried out in a study of technical replicates of blood from a handful of donors. The CDR3 contains 13 residues. V lost 9 bases and J 2 bases, leaving 13 bases between the germline ends. Germline CDR1 and CDR2: MDHEN and SYDVKM. The protocol was immunoSEQ multiplex PCR, while the TCRdb copy is restricted to in-frame clones and leaves out a portion. The data show tens of thousands of clones, over 90% seen once. The chain recombines TRBV28 with TRBJ1-2; D not certain. The material sequenced was T cells isolated from PBMCs. The receptor's source is a human donor in good health. CDR3 bases: TGTGCCAGTGGGAGGATCGGGAACTATGGCTACACCTTC. Protein: CASGRIGNYGYTF.